This TCR beta chain was sequenced in a study of naive and memory T cell subsets. Study-wide points: TCR abundance followed a power law differing between naive and memory subsets. Clonotypes here are unpaired alpha or beta chain sequences. Diversity fell and Gini index rose from naive through CM, EM, EMRA.

V lost 2 bases, J lost 5 bases, and 15 bases lay in between. This CDR3 spans 16 amino acids. Germline-derived CDR1 and CDR2 are SEHNR and FQNEAQ (reference sequence). An equimolar mix of two oligonucleotides served as the beta constant-region primer for TRBC1 and TRBC2. Four rounds of PCR amplified the ligated cDNA using nested alpha and beta constant-region primers plus SP2. MiXCR was run by TCRdb on the UMI-ligation and nested PCR reads, yielding one entry per CDR3 protein. The sample lists some 82,000 distinct CDR3 sequences; 9% were seen once. As for this clonotype: Its antigen is undetermined.

Sequencing input: naive CD8+ T cells from blood. This rearrangement joins TRBV7-9 to TRBJ1-4; tentatively, D is TRBD1 (6 bases). The TCR was taken from a human donor in good health. This CDR3 is CASSLLSGEANEKLFF. The CDR3 bases are TGTGCCAGCAGCTTATTATCAGGGGAGGCCAATGAAAAACTGTTTTTT.